A selection of T cell receptor beta chains follows, all from one sample in a study of shared clonotypes between healthy human individuals. Using immunoSEQ multiplex PCR, the repertoire was profiled, and TCRdb retains in-frame clones only, with some absent. This sample yields over 2,000,000 clones, of which roughly 95% are seen a single time; around 1.7% belongs to the top ten. Material: naive CD8+ T cells from PBMCs. The receptors shown here come from a man aged 18 to 35 in good health. Some clones in this sample may be carry-over from other donors' samples. Both conserved end residues are part of each CDR3. D genes are given only for firm matches. Clone size is shown for a subset of rows, as once, few, many or a class of expanded clone.

D: TRBD2
size: -
V: TRBV30
J: TRBJ2-1
CDR3: CAWSGLAGYNEQFF
DNA: TGTGCCTGGAGCGGACTAGCGGGCTACAATGAGCAGTTCTTC

D: -
size: -
V: TRBV5-4
J: TRBJ2-5
CDR3: CASSSGPPGRETQYF
DNA: TGTGCCAGCAGCTCTGGGCCCCCGGGGCGAGAGACCCAGTACTTC

D: -
size: -
V: TRBV2
J: TRBJ1-5
CDR3: CASSVGGAQPQHF
DNA: TGTGCCAGCAGTGTTGGAGGGGCCCAGCCCCAGCATTTT

D: -
size: -
V: TRBV7-2
J: TRBJ1-3
CDR3: CASLSSHRGGNTIYF
DNA: TGTGCCAGCCTTTCCTCCCACCGGGGCGGAAACACCATATATTTT

D: TRBD2
size: -
V: TRBV27
J: TRBJ2-1
CDR3: CASSSLAGGLGWFNEQFF
DNA: TGTGCCAGCAGTTCACTAGCGGGTGGACTTGGATGGTTTAATGAGCAGTTCTTC

D: TRBD1
size: -
V: TRBV4-1
J: TRBJ2-7
CDR3: CASSLSRDRSYEQYF
DNA: TGCGCCAGCAGCCTTTCTAGGGACAGGTCCTACGAGCAGTACTTC

D: -
size: -
V: TRBV27
J: TRBJ1-2
CDR3: CASSLSGYGYTF
DNA: TGTGCCAGCAGTTTATCGGGTTATGGCTACACCTTC

D: -
size: -
V: TRBV30
J: TRBJ1-1
CDR3: CAWSLRTENTEAFF
DNA: TGTGCCTGGAGTCTCCGGACAGAGAACACTGAAGCTTTCTTT

D: -
size: -
V: TRBV9
J: TRBJ2-1
CDR3: CASSVAPGPTTYNEQFF
DNA: TGTGCCAGCAGCGTAGCTCCGGGACCAACTACATACAATGAGCAGTTCTTC

D: TRBD1
size: once
V: TRBV7-9
J: TRBJ2-1
CDR3: CASSPRDRDHNEQFF
DNA: TGTGCCAGCAGCCCCCGGGACAGGGACCACAATGAGCAGTTCTTC

D: -
size: -
V: TRBV7-9
J: TRBJ2-3
CDR3: CASTVRGEADTQYF
DNA: TGTGCCAGCACCGTGAGAGGAGAGGCAGATACGCAGTATTTT

D: -
size: once
V: TRBV2
J: TRBJ2-5
CDR3: CASSEYQETQYF
DNA: TGTGCCAGCAGTGAATACCAAGAGACCCAGTACTTC

D: -
size: -
V: TRBV5-3
J: TRBJ2-7
CDR3: CARSLDAVPYEQYF
DNA: TGTGCCAGAAGCTTGGACGCGGTTCCCTACGAGCAGTACTTC

D: -
size: -
V: TRBV27
J: TRBJ2-3
CDR3: CASSWAGWVTDTQYF
DNA: TGTGCCAGCAGTTGGGCGGGGTGGGTTACAGATACGCAGTATTTT

D: TRBD1
size: once
V: TRBV11-2
J: TRBJ1-1
CDR3: CASSLEPTGATEAFF
DNA: TGTGCCAGCAGCCTAGAGCCAACAGGGGCCACTGAAGCTTTCTTT

D: -
size: -
V: TRBV28
J: TRBJ2-3
CDR3: CASSLLDTQYF
DNA: TGTGCCAGCAGTTTGTTAGATACGCAGTATTTT

D: -
size: -
V: TRBV7-9
J: TRBJ2-2
CDR3: CASSFPVGELFF
DNA: TGTGCCAGCAGCTTCCCAGTCGGGGAGCTGTTTTTT

D: -
size: once
V: TRBV6-1
J: TRBJ2-7
CDR3: CASREGFGIIYEQYF
DNA: TGTGCCAGCAGAGAAGGGTTTGGGATTATCTACGAGCAGTACTTC